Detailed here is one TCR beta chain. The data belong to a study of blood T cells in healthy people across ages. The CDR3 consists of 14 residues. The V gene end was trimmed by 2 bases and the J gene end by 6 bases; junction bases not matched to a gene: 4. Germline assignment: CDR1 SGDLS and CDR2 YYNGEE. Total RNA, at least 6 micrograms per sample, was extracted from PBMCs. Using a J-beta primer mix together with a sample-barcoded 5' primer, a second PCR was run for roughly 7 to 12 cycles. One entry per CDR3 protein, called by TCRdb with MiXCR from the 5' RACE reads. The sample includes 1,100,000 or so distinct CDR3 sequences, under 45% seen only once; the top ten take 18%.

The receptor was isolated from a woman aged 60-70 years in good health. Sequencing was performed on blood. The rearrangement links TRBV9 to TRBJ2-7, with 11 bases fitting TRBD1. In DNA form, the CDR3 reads TGTGCCAGCAGCGTCCTCGGGACAGGGGGCGAGCAGTACTTC. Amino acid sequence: CASSVLGTGGEQYF.